This T cell receptor (beta chain) was documented in a study of Ad26.COV2.S vaccination and SARS-CoV-2 variants. Of note for this clone: Antigen specificity is unknown.

General study points: In TCR breadth and depth analyses, total T cell responses may have been underestimated.

Measured with immunoSEQ multiplex PCR; TCRdb has only the in-frame clones, and not every one. Here the sample spans just under 250,000 clones, 70% to 90% being singletons. Treatment in this sample: 15 to 20 received Ad26.COV2.S at low or high dose, single or two shots; about 5 received placebo; per-sample allocation not given. The investigators took samples on day 63 after the first vaccine or placebo injection. Donation was by an adult aged 18-55 years who was in Boston. An Ad26 vector that expressed Wuhan-strain SARS-CoV-2 spike constituted the vaccine. This CDR3 spans 15 amino acids. The V and J ends lost 3 bases and 1 base, in that order; junction bases with no gene match: 5. The germline gives CDR1 KGHSH, CDR2 LQKENI.

The J gene is TRBJ1-1, the V gene TRBV18; TRBD1 agrees at 7 bases. The TCR was taken from a person between 18 and 65 years old who received the Ad26.COV2.S COVID-19 vaccine or a placebo. Source: peripheral blood, taken in a trial of Ad26.COV2.S vaccine versus placebo. CDR3 DNA sequence: TGTGCCAGCTCACCTCAGACAGGGTGGAACACTGAAGCTTTCTTT. This translates into CASSPQTGWNTEAFF.